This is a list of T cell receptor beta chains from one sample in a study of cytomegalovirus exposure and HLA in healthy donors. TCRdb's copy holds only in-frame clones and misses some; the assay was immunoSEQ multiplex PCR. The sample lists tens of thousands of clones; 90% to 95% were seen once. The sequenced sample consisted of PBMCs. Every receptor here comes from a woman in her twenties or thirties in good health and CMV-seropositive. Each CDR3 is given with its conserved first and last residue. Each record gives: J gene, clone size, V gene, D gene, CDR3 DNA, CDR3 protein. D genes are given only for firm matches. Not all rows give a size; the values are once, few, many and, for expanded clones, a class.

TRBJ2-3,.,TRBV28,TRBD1,TGTGCCAGTACGACCGGGACAGGGTACACAGATACGCAGTATTTT,CASTTGTGYTDTQYF
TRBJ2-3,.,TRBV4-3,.,TGCGCCAGCAGCCAAGATGGACTGAGCACAGATACGCAGTATTTT,CASSQDGLSTDTQYF
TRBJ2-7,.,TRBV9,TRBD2,TGTGCCAGCAGCGTAGTCAGCGGGAGTATCGGGCCCCACGAGCAGTACTTC,CASSVVSGSIGPHEQYF
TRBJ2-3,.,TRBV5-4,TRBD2,TGTGCCAGCAGCTTGACTAGCGGGAGGGTCACAGATACGCAGTATTTT,CASSLTSGRVTDTQYF
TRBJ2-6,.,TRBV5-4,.,TGTGCCAGCAGCTTTCTGTCTGGACTTTCTGGGGCCAACGTCCTGACTTTC,CASSFLSGLSGANVLTF
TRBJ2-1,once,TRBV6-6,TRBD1,TGTGCCAGCAGTTTTGGGACAGGGAGGAATGAGCAGTTCTTC,CASSFGTGRNEQFF
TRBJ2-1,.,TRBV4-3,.,TGCGCCAGCAGCCAAGAGGTCGGGGGAGCATGGAGTGAGCAGTTCTTC,CASSQEVGGAWSEQFF
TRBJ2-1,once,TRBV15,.,TGTGCCACCAGCAGAGTGCAGGGAAATAATGAGCAGTTCTTC,CATSRVQGNNEQFF
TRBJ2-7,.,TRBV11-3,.,TGTGCCAGCAGCTTAAGTTCAGGGGTCTACGAGCAGTACTTC,CASSLSSGVYEQYF
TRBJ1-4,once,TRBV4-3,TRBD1,TGCGCCAGCAGCCGAGGACAGGATGAAAAACTGTTTTTT,CASSRGQDEKLFF
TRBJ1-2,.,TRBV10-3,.,TGTGCCATCAGTGGGGACAACAATGGCTACACCTTC,CAISGDNNGYTF
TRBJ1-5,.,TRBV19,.,TGTGCCAGTAGTATTGGAGTTGAGGGTCAGCCCCAGCATTTT,CASSIGVEGQPQHF
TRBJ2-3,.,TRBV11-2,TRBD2,TGTGCCAGCAGCTTTTCGGGGGGATACAGTCAAGATACGCAGTATTTT,CASSFSGGYSQDTQYF
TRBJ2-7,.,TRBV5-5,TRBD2,TGTGCCAGCAGCCGAAATAGCGGGCCCTCCTACGAGCAGTACTTC,CASSRNSGPSYEQYF
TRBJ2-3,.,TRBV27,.,TGTGCCAGCAGTCAAGAAGGGGGTGATACGCAGTATTTT,CASSQEGGDTQYF
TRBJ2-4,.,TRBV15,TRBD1,TGTGCCACCAGCAGAGATTTTCTACAGGGGGACTCTGGAAACATTCAGTACTTC,CATSRDFLQGDSGNIQYF
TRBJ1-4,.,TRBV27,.,TGTGCCAGCAGTTTATCTCCGGTTGCAACTAATGAAAAACTGTTTTTT,CASSLSPVATNEKLFF
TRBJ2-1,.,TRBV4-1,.,TGCGCCAGCACCCCACTAGCCAACAATGAGCAGTTCTTC,CASTPLANNEQFF
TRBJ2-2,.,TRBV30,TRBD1,TGTGCCTGGGCCGGGACAGCGAACACCGGGGAGCTGTTTTTT,CAWAGTANTGELFF